This T cell receptor (beta chain) was captured in a study of CD8 T cells in ankylosing spondylitis. TCRdb re-called the 5' RACE reads with MiXCR, one entry per CDR3 protein. Of some 37,000 distinct CDR3 sequences detected, 11% appear once; the ten largest clones hold roughly a fifth. This clonotype has only a few counts. What was sequenced was synovial fluid, either unsorted or a sorted T cell fraction (not recorded which). This TCR was recovered from a male donor with ankylosing spondylitis.

The CDR3 sequence: CASSLWMVAADQETQYF. The CDR3 region has the DNA TGTGCCAGCAGCTTATGGATGGTTGCGGCAGATCAAGAGACCCAGTACTTC. The chain is built from TRBV11-1 and TRBJ2-5; D gene ambiguous. This CDR3 has 17 residues. The germline V and J ends were trimmed by 2 bases and 2 bases, with 18 bases remaining between them. In germline, CDR1 is SGHAT, CDR2 FQDESV (reference sequence).